What follows are 23 T cell receptor beta chains derived from one specimen sequenced in a study of blood T cell repertoires in COVID-19. The assay was immunoSEQ multiplex PCR, and TCRdb's table has in-frame clones only and misses some. This table has tens of thousands of clones, roughly four fifths appearing once. Sequenced material: peripheral blood. The source is a man aged 45-60 years with active or convalescent COVID-19.

This clone appeared a few times. This chain connects TRBV24-1 to TRBJ2-1; 13 bases line up with TRBD2. The CDR3 covers 18 residues. J gave up 4 bases and V 4 bases, and 9 bases lay outside the gene matches. Looked up from germline, CDR1 is KGHDR and CDR2 is SFDVKD. In nucleotides, the CDR3 is TGTGCCACCAGTGACCCCTGGACTAGCGGGGGCCCTTACAATGAGCAGTTCTTC. Residues: CATSDPWTSGGPYNEQFF.

This chain connects TRBV5-1 to TRBJ2-1, with 8 bases identical to TRBD2. Germline values: CDR1 SGHRS, CDR2 YFSETQ. The CDR3 has 15 amino acids. With V trimmed by 4 bases and J by 2 bases, 5 bases remained unmatched. CDR3 residues: CASSVPGGPYNEQFF. The CDR3 DNA reads TGCGCCAGCAGCGTACCGGGGGGGCCCTACAATGAGCAGTTCTTC.

The chain uses TRBV5-6 and TRBJ2-2, with 9 positions matching TRBD1. This CDR3 comprises 15 residues. V trimming: 1 base; J trimming: 6 bases; junction bases outside the gene matches: 4. Germline V gives CDR1 SGHDT, CDR2 YYEEEE. CDR3 sequence (DNA): TGTGCCAGCAGCTTGAGGGACAGGGTTGCCGGGGAGCTGTTTTTT. Translating gives CASSLRDRVAGELFF.

V is TRBV5-1 and J is TRBJ2-1; no firm D call. V lost 0 bases, J lost 0 bases, and 13 bases lay in between. Germline assignment: CDR1 SGHRS and CDR2 YFSETQ. CDR3 length: 17 amino acids. CDR3 residues: CASSLGFADSSYNEQFF. The CDR3, as DNA: TGCGCCAGCAGCTTGGGCTTCGCGGATAGCTCCTACAATGAGCAGTTCTTC. The full variable domain, its missing parts supplied by reference TRBV5-1 and TRBJ2-1, is KAGVTQTPRYLIKTRGQQVTLSCSPISGHRSVSWYQQTPGQGLQFLFEYFSETQRNKGNFPGRFSGRQFSNSRSEMNVSTLELGDSALYLCASSLGFADSSYNEQFFGPGTRLTVL.

This clone has only one observation. J is TRBJ1-4 and V is TRBV24-1, with TRBD1 matching 10 bases. CDR3 length: 16 amino acids. The germline CDR1 and CDR2 sequences are KGHDR and SFDVKD. Trimming removed 2 bases from V and 3 bases from J; junction bases left unmatched: 2. The CDR3 loop reads CATSDSTGGSNEKLFF. CDR3 in DNA: TGTGCCACCAGTGATTCGACAGGGGGCTCTAATGAAAAACTGTTTTTT.

The chain uses TRBV3-1 (or the pseudogene TRBV3-2) and TRBJ1-2, with no clear D. This CDR3 is built from 12 residues. The germline V gene has CDR1 LGHDT and CDR2 YNNKEL (reference sequence). With 0 bases removed from V and 11 bases from J, the gap between germline ends came to 10 bases. The CDR3 protein is CASSQEAARYTF. DNA of the CDR3: TGTGCCAGCAGCCAAGAGGCGGCCCGGTACACCTTC.

The chain employs TRBV28 and TRBJ1-6; perhaps TRBD1 as D (6 bases). With 6 bases removed from V and 0 bases from J, the gap between germline ends came to 9 bases. CDR1 MDHEN and CDR2 SYDVKM come from the germline V gene. The CDR3 runs 15 residues. CDR3 residues: CASRGAYSYNSPLHF. The CDR3 bases are TGTGCCAGCAGGGGGGCCTACTCCTATAATTCACCCCTCCACTTT.

V gene TRBV12-3 or TRBV12-4 combines with J gene TRBJ1-5; D perhaps matches TRBD1 (6 bases). Trimming left V 3 bases short and J 7 bases short, with 10 bases between. The length of the CDR3 is 13 residues. This chain's CDR3 is CASSFGQGQPQHF. The DNA of the CDR3 is TGTGCCAGCAGTTTTGGGCAGGGGCAGCCCCAGCATTTT.

The chain is built from TRBV6-1 and TRBJ1-5; TRBD1 matches at 10 bases. The CDR3 is made up of 16 amino acids. Germline CDR1 reads MNHNS; CDR2 reads SASEGT. Trimming at V came to 4 bases and at J to 7 bases, leaving 10 bases not matched to a gene. DNA for the CDR3: TGTGCCAGCAGTGGTCCCGGGACAGGGGTCACGCAGCCCCAGCATTTT. Amino acid sequence: CASSGPGTGVTQPQHF.

This rearrangement joins TRBV4-1 to TRBJ1-2, with 10 positions matching TRBD1. After removal of 3 bases from V and 6 bases from J, the junction contained 7 bases not matched to a gene. The germline gives CDR1 MGHRA, CDR2 YSYEKL. The CDR3 has 15 residues. CDR3 in DNA: TGCGCCAGCAGCCACCGGGACAGGGGAAGGGATGGCTACACCTTC. Translating it yields CASSHRDRGRDGYTF.

The chain employs TRBV6-2 or TRBV6-3 and TRBJ2-7; perhaps TRBD1 as D (6 bases). Germline V gives CDR1 MNHEY, CDR2 SVGEGT. This CDR3 has 16 amino acids. V dropped 2 bases and J dropped 0 bases, with 14 bases sitting between them. The CDR3 reads CASSYRPWDNSYEQYF. CDR3 nucleotide sequence: TGTGCCAGCAGTTACCGCCCCTGGGACAACTCCTACGAGCAGTACTTC.

The chain has TRBV23-1 and TRBJ1-1; TRBD1 matches 11 bases. TRBV23-1 has ORF status, its function being uncertain. V lost 6 bases and J lost 5; bases outside the gene matches: 8. This CDR3 spans 15 amino acids. The CDR3 DNA sequence: TGCGCCAGCAGCCACGAGGACAGGGGGCTAACTGAAGCTTTCTTT. Protein: CASSHEDRGLTEAFF.

The J gene is TRBJ1-6, the V gene TRBV18; TRBD1 agrees at 9 bases. V was clipped by 3 bases and J by 7 bases; unmatched bases: 4. This CDR3 has 15 amino acids. CDR1 and CDR2 from the germline V gene are KGHSH and LQKENI. The CDR3, as DNA: TGTGCCAGCTCACCCGCGGACAGGGGCAATTCACCCCTCCACTTT. Residues: CASSPADRGNSPLHF.

The chain couples TRBV18 to TRBJ2-5; D perhaps matches TRBD1 (5 bases). The length of the CDR3 is 13 residues. Germline lookup yields CDR1 KGHSH and CDR2 LQKENI. Trimming left V 1 base short and J 4 bases short, with 7 bases between. The CDR3 region is CASSPQGRETQYF. The CDR3, as DNA: TGTGCCAGCTCACCACAGGGGCGAGAGACCCAGTACTTC.

This chain connects TRBV28 to TRBJ2-3; the D is unclear. V dropped 8 bases and J dropped 1 base, with 13 bases sitting between them. From germline, CDR1 is MDHEN and CDR2 SYDVKM. This CDR3 contains 14 residues. As DNA, the CDR3 is TGTGCCAGCCCTAGGCCCCCCCGCACAGATACGCAGTATTTT. This codes for CASPRPPRTDTQYF.

The genes are TRBV18 and TRBJ2-3, with D tentatively TRBD1 (6 bases). There are 15 residues in the CDR3. Germline loops: CDR1 KGHSH, CDR2 LQKENI. V was shortened by 2 bases and J by 7 bases, with 16 bases between the two germline ends. The DNA of the CDR3 is TGTGCCAGCTCACCAATCCAGGGGAGCAAGAATACGCAGTATTTT. Translating gives CASSPIQGSKNTQYF.

The V call is TRBV27, the J call TRBJ2-7, with TRBD2 as a possible D gene (5 bases). The V and J ends lost 2 bases and 0 bases respectively, with 8 bases between them. Looked up from germline, CDR1 is MNHEY and CDR2 is SMNVEV (reference sequence). This CDR3 comprises 14 residues. The CDR3 nucleotides are TGTGCCAGCAGTTTAGGACTGAACTCCTACGAGCAGTACTTC. Protein product: CASSLGLNSYEQYF.

This chain uses TRBV7-2 with TRBJ1-4; tentatively, D is TRBD1 (6 bases). CDR1 and CDR2 from the germline V gene are SGHTA and FQGNSA. The CDR3 sequence is 14 residues long. The V gene lost 5 bases and the J gene lost 5 bases, with 12 bases spanning the gap. The DNA of the CDR3 is TGTGCCAGCAGCACAGGGTTCTTAAATGAAAAACTGTTTTTT. The encoded protein is CASSTGFLNEKLFF.

The chain recombines TRBV30 with TRBJ1-1; TRBD1 is a possible D gene (6 bases). The CDR3 is 13 amino acids. In germline, CDR1 is GTSNPN, CDR2 SVGIG (reference sequence). V was shortened by 1 base and J by 1 base, with 7 bases between the two germline ends. The CDR3 sequence is CAWSDRANTEAFF. The CDR3 DNA is TGTGCCTGGAGTGACAGGGCGAACACTGAAGCTTTCTTT. The full variable domain, in which reference TRBV30 and TRBJ1-1 provide the parts outside the CDR3, is SQTIHQWPATLVQPVGSPLSLECTVEGTSNPNLYWYRQAAGRGLQLLFYSVGIGQISSEVPQNLSASRPQDRQFILSSKKLLLSDSGFYLCAWSDRANTEAFFGQGTRLTVV.

The chain joins TRBV30 to TRBJ1-5, with unresolved D. The V gene lost 0 bases and the J gene lost 5 bases, with 8 bases spanning the gap. The germline V gene has CDR1 GTSNPN and CDR2 SVGIG (reference sequence). The CDR3 spans 13 residues. The CDR3 reads CAWSVGSDQPQHF. The CDR3 DNA sequence: TGTGCCTGGAGTGTTGGCAGCGATCAGCCCCAGCATTTT. Filled out from reference TRBV30 and TRBJ1-5, the complete variable domain reads SQTIHQWPATLVQPVGSPLSLECTVEGTSNPNLYWYRQAAGRGLQLLFYSVGIGQISSEVPQNLSASRPQDRQFILSSKKLLLSDSGFYLCAWSVGSDQPQHFGDGTRLSIL.

The rearrangement links TRBV14 to TRBJ1-4; D ambiguous. V lost 4 bases, J lost 7 bases, and 13 bases lay in between. This CDR3 is built from 14 residues. Germline V gene lookup returns CDR1 SGHDN and CDR2 FVKESK. The CDR3 DNA is TGTGCCAGCAGCCCGGGTTATACGGGTGAAAAACTGTTTTTT. Its translation: CASSPGYTGEKLFF.

The chain carries TRBV5-1 and TRBJ2-1, with D maybe TRBD2 (5 bases). V lost 4 bases and J lost 1, with 12 bases in between. The germline V gene has CDR1 SGHRS and CDR2 YFSETQ. The CDR3 consists of 15 residues. The CDR3 sequence is CASSSSGESYNEQFF. CDR3 bases: TGCGCCAGCAGCAGCTCCGGGGAATCCTACAATGAGCAGTTCTTC.

This clone was counted between two and nine times. The gene calls are TRBV6-6 and TRBJ1-2; perhaps TRBD1 as D (6 bases). V shed 6 bases and J shed 2 bases, with 13 bases lying between them. Germline V gene data show CDR1 as MNHNY and CDR2 as SVGAGI (reference sequence). This CDR3 spans 14 amino acids. CDR3 loop: CASSWLQGNYGYTF. As DNA, the CDR3 is TGTGCCAGCAGCTGGCTACAGGGCAACTATGGCTACACCTTC.